This TCR beta chain was captured in a study of tumor and adjacent non-tumor tissue in lung cancer. The CDR3 contains 13 residues. Deletions cut 6 bases from V and 3 bases from J, with 8 bases between. A modified ARM-PCR protocol with three rounds of nested PCR amplified TCRbeta. Each CDR3 protein gets one entry after TCRdb re-called the multiplex PCR reads with MiXCR. Altogether more than 120,000 distinct CDR3 sequences are present, roughly 70% being singletons, with the ten largest covering over 15%. This clonotype was picked up one time. No cell sorting was done before RNA was extracted from the tissue.

Sequencing was done on a sample of lung tumor tissue. This clonotype was sampled from a man between 60 and 75 years old with small cell lung cancer. The gene calls are TRBV12-3 or TRBV12-4 and TRBJ2-2; D gene uncertain. The CDR3 bases are TGTGCCAGCAGCGTTACGGACACCGGGGAGCTGTTTTTT. It yields the protein CASSVTDTGELFF.